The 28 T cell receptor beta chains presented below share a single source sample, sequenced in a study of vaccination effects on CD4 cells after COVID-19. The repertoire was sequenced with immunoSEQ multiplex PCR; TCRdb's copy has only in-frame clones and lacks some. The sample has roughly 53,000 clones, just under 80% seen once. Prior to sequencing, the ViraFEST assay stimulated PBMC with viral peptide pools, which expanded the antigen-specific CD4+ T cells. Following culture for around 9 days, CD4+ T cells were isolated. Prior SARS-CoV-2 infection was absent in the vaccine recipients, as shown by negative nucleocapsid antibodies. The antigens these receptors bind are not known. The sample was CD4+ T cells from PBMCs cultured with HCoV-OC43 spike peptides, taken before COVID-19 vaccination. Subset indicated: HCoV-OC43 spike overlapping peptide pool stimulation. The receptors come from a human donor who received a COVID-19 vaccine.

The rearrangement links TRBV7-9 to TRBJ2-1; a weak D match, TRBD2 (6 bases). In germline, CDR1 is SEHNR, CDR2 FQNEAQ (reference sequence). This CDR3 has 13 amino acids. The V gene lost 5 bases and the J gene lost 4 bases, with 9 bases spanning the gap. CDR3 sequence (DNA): TGTGCCAGCAGCCGCGGGGTTTACAATGAGCAGTTCTTC. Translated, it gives CASSRGVYNEQFF.

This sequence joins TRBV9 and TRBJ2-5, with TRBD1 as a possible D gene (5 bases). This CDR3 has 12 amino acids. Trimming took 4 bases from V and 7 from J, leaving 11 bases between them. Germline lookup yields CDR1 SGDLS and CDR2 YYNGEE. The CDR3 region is CASSRWQGTQYF. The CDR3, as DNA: TGTGCCAGCAGCAGGTGGCAGGGGACCCAGTACTTC.

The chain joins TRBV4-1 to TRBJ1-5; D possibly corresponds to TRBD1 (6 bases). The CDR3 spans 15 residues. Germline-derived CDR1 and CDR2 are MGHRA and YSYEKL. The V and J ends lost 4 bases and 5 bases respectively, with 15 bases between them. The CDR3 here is CASSLWMGGHQPQHF. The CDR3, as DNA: TGCGCCAGCAGCCTTTGGATGGGGGGGCATCAGCCCCAGCATTTT.

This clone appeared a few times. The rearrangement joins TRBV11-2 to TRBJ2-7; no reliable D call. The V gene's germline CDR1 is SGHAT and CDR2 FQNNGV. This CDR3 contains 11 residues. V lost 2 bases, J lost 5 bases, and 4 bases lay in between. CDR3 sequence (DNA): TGTGCCAGCAGCTTATCAGACGAGCAGTACGTC. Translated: CASSLSDEQYV.

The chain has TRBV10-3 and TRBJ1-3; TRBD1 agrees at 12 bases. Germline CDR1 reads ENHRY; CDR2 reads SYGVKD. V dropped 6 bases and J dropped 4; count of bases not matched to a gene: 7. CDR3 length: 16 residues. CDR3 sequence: CAIRGPGQGAGNTIYF. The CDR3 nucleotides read TGTGCCATCAGGGGCCCGGGACAGGGGGCAGGAAACACCATATATTTT.

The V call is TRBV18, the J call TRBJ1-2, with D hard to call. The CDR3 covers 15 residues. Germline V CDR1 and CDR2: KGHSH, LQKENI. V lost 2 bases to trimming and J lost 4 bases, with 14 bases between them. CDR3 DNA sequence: TGTGCCAGCTCACCAGCTCGGCAGGCGGTCTATGGCTACACCTTC. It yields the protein CASSPARQAVYGYTF.

The CDR3, as DNA: TGTGCCAGCAGCCCCGCGACAGGGGTCGGTGAAAAACTGTTTTTT. This gives the protein CASSPATGVGEKLFF. The chain employs TRBV3-1 (or the pseudogene TRBV3-2) and TRBJ1-4; 8 nucleotides line up with TRBD1. J lost 7 bases, V lost 4 bases, and 8 bases had no gene match. This CDR3 has 15 amino acids. Germline-derived CDR1 and CDR2 are LGHDT and YNNKEL (reference sequence).

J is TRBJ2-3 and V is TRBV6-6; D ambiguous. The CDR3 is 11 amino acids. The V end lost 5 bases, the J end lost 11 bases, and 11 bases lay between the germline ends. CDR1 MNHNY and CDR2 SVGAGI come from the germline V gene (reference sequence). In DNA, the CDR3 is TGTGCCAGCAGTACCGACCAAAAGCAGTATTTT. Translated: CASSTDQKQYF.

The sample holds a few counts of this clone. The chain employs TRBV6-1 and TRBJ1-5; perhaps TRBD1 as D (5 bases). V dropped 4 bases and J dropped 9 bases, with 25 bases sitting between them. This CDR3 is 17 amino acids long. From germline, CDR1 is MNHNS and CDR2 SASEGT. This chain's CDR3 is CASSASDRLPISRPQHF. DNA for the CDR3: TGTGCCAGCAGTGCCTCCGACAGACTACCGATCAGCCGGCCCCAGCATTTT.

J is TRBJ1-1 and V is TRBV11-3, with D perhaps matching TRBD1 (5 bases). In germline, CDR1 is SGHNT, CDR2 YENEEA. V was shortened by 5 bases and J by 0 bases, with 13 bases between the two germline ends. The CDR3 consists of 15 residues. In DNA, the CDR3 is TGTGCCAGCAGCCCCCGCGGGGGGATGAACACTGAAGCTTTCTTT. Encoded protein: CASSPRGGMNTEAFF.

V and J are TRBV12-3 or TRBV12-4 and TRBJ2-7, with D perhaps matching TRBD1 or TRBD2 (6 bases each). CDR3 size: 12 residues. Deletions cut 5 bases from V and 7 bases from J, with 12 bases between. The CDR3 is CASSARRGEQYV. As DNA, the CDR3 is TGTGCCAGCAGTGCCCGGAGGGGGGAGCAGTACGTC.

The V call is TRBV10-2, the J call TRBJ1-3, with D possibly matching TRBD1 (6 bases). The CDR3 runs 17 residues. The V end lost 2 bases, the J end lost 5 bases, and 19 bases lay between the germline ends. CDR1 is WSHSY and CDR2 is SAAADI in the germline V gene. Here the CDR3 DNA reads TGCGCCAGCAGTGAGCCCCGGGGGGCCGAGTCGCGAAACACCATATATTTT. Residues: CASSEPRGAESRNTIYF.

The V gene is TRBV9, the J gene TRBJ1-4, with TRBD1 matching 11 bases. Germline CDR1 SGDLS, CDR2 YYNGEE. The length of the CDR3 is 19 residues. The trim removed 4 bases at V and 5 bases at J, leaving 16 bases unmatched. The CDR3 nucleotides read TGTGCCAGCAGCTCCCGAGGCGGGACAGGGGGTCCCGGGAATGAAAAACTGTTTTTT. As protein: CASSSRGGTGGPGNEKLFF.

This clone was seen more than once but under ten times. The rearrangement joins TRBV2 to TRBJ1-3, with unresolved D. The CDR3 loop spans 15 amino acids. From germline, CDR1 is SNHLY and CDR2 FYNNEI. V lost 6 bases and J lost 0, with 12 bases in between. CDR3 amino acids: CASSVAGSSGNTIYF. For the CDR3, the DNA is TGTGCCAGCAGCGTAGCGGGCTCCTCTGGAAACACCATATATTTT.

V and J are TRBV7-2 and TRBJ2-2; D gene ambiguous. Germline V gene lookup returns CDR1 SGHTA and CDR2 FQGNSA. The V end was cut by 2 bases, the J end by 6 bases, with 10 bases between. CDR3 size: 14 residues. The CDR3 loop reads CASSLSLRAGELFF. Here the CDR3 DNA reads TGTGCCAGCAGCTTAAGTCTAAGGGCCGGGGAGCTGTTTTTT.

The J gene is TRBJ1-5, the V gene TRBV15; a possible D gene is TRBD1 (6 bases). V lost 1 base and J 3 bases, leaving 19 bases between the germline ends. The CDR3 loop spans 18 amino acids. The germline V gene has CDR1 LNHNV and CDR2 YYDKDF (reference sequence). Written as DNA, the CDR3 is TGTGCCACCAGCAGAGGGGCCCGAGGGGGAGGCATCAATCAGCCCCAGCATTTT. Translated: CATSRGARGGGINQPQHF.

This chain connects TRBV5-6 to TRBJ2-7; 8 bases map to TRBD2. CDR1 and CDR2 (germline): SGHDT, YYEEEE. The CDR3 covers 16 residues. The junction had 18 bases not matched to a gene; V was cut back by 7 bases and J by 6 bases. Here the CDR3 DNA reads TGTGCCAGCCGGGCTCGGACTAGCTTGCCTTTCGGCGAGCAGTACGTC. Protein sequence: CASRARTSLPFGEQYV.

The CDR3 spells CASSLGGVAEAFF. The DNA of the CDR3 is TGCGCCAGCAGCTTGGGAGGGGTCGCTGAAGCTTTCTTT. This rearrangement joins TRBV5-1 to TRBJ1-1; tentative D call: TRBD1 (5 bases). V lost 0 bases and J lost 6, with 9 bases in between. The CDR3 covers 13 residues. The germline V gene encodes CDR1 SGHRS and CDR2 YFSETQ.

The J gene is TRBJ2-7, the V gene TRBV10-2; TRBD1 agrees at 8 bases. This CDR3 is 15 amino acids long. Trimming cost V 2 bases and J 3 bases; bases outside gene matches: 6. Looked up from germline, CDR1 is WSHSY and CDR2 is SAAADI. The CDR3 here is CASSETRTGNYEQYV. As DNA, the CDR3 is TGCGCCAGCAGTGAGACAAGGACAGGGAACTACGAGCAGTACGTC.

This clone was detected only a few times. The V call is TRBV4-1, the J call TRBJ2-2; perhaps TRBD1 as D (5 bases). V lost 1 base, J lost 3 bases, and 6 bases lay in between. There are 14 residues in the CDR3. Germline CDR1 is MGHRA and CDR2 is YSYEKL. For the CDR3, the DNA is TGCGCCAGCAGCCAAGTCAGGGACACCGGGGAGCTGTTTTTT. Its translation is CASSQVRDTGELFF.

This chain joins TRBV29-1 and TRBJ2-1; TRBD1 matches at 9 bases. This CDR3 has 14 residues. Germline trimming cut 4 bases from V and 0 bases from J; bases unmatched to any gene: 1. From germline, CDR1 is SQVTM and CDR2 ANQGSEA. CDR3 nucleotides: TGCAGCGTTGGGGGACAGGGCTCCTACAATGAGCAGTTCTTC. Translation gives CSVGGQGSYNEQFF.

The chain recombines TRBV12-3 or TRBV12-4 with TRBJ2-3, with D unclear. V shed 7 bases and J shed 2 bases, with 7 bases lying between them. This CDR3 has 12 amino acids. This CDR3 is CASTPDTDTQYF. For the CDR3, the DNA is TGTGCCAGCACCCCGGACACAGATACGCAGTATTTT.

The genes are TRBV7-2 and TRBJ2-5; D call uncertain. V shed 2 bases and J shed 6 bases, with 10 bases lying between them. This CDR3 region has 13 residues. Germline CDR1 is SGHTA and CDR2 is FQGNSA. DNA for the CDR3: TGTGCCAGCAGCTTAAAGGGTTTGCAGACCCAGTACTTC. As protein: CASSLKGLQTQYF.

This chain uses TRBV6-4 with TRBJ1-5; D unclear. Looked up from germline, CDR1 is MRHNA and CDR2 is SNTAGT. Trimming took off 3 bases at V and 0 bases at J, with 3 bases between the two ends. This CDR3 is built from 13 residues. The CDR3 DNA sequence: TGTGCCAGCAGTGAAAGTAGCAATCAGCCCCAGCATTTT. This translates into CASSESSNQPQHF.

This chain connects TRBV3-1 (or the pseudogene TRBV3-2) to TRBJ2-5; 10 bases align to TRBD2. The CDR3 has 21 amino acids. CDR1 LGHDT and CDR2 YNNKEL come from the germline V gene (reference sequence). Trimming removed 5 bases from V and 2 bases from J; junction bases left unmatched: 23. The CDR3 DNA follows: TGTGCCAGCAGCGGCGGAAGCGGGGGGGCTTGGTTACCCTCCCCTCAAGAGACCCAGTACTTC. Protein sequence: CASSGGSGGAWLPSPQETQYF.

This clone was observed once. As DNA, the CDR3 is TGTGCCAGCAGTGAACAGAGGGGTTGGAATGAAAAACTGTTTTTT. Translation: CASSEQRGWNEKLFF. The chain links TRBV2 to TRBJ1-4, with a tentative D call TRBD1 (5 bases). Germline values: CDR1 SNHLY, CDR2 FYNNEI. Trimming removed 2 bases from V and 5 bases from J, with 12 bases in between. The CDR3 spans 15 residues.

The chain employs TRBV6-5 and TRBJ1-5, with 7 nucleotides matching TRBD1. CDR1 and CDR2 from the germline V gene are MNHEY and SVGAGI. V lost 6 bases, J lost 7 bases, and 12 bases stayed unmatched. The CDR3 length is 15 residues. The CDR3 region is CASSQRGRQGQPQHF. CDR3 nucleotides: TGTGCCAGCAGCCAGCGGGGGAGACAGGGACAGCCCCAGCATTTT.

The CDR3 nucleotides are TGTGCCAGCAGTTTTCGATATAACACCTTTTATGGCTACACCTTC. This encodes CASSFRYNTFYGYTF. V gene TRBV28 combines with J gene TRBJ1-2; D gene unclear. The CDR3 is made up of 15 amino acids. Germline V gene data show CDR1 as MDHEN and CDR2 as SYDVKM. The V gene lost 3 bases and the J gene lost 5 bases, with 16 bases spanning the gap.